This T cell receptor (beta chain) was sequenced during a study of T cell changes during pregnancy in multiple sclerosis. In its sample, this clone is medium-sized. The protocol was immunoSEQ multiplex PCR, while the TCRdb copy is restricted to in-frame clones and leaves out a portion. The sample holds approximately 40,000 clones, 92% seen once. The CDR3 is 16 residues long. Germline loops: CDR1 LNHDA, CDR2 SQIVND (reference sequence). V dropped 8 bases and J dropped 0; count of bases not matched to a gene: 11. The source was CD8+ T cells from peripheral blood mononuclear cells, collected in the third trimester of pregnancy. The receptor was derived from a female donor with multiple sclerosis, enrolled in a pregnancy study. This chain uses TRBV19 with TRBJ2-3; 7 positions match TRBD2. CDR3 in amino acids: CASSGSSGPSTDTQYF. The CDR3 DNA follows: TGTGCCAGTTCTGGGTCTAGCGGCCCGAGCACAGATACGCAGTATTTT. Variable domain in full (rest from reference TRBV19 and TRBJ2-3): DGGITQSPKYLFRKEGQNVTLSCEQNLNHDAMYWYRQDPGQGLRLIYYSQIVNDFQKGDIAEGYSVSREKKESFPLTVTSAQKNPTAFYLCASSGSSGPSTDTQYFGPGTRLTVL.